This T cell receptor beta chain derives from a study of CXCR3-negative and CXCR3-positive naive CD8 T cells. Carrying UMI labels, the TRB cDNA libraries were prepared through 5' RACE. With the 5' RACE reads reprocessed, TCRdb shows one record per CDR3 protein and no DNA. The sample has 45,000 to 70,000 distinct CDR3 sequences; the top ten hold less than 25%. Findings and caveats of the study: Naive subsets did not differ in surface CD5, and TRB CDR3 properties served to infer TCR strength.

On this clonotype itself: Its cognate antigen is unknown.

The CDR3 runs to 17 residues. Germline V CDR1 and CDR2: LNHNV, YYDKDF (reference sequence). Source material: memory CD8+ T cells from blood. The rearrangement links TRBV15 to TRBJ2-3; with no DNA, the TCRdb D assignment of TRBD1 cannot be verified. The sequence was collected from a human donor in good health. Some clones in this sample may be carry-over from other donors' samples. The CDR3 is CATSRGGAESPTDTQYF.